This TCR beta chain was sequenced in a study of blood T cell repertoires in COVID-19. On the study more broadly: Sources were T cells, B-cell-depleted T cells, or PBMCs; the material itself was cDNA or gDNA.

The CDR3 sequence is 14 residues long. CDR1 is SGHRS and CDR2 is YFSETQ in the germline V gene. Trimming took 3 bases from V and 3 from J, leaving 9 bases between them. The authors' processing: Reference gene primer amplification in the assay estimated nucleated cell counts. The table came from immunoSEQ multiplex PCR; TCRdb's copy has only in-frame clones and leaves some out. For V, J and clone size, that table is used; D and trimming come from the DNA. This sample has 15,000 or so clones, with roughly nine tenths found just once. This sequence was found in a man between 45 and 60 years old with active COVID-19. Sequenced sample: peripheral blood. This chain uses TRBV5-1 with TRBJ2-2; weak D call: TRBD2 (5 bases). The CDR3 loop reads CASSSLRDTGELFF. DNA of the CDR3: TGCGCCAGCAGCTCCTTGAGGGACACCGGGGAGCTGTTTTTT.